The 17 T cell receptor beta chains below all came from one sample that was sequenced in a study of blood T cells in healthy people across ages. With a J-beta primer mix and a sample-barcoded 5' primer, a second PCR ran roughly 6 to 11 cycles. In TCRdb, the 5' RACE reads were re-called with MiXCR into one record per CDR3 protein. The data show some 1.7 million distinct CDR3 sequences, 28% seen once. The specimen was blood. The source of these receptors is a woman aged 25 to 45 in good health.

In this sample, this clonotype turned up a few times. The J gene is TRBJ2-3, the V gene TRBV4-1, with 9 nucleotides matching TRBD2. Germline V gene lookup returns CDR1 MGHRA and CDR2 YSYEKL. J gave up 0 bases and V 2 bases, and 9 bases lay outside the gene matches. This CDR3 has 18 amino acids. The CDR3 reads CASSQPALRGGSTDTQYF. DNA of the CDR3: TGCGCCAGCAGCCAACCGGCCTTGCGGGGGGGGAGCACAGATACGCAGTATTTT.

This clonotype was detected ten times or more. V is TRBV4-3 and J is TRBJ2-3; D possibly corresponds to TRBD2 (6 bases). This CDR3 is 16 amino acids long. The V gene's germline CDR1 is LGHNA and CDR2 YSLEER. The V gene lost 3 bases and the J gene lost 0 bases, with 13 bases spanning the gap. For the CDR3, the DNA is TGCGCCAGCAGCCAGGGTCGGGAGCCTAGCACAGATACGCAGTATTTT. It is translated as CASSQGREPSTDTQYF.

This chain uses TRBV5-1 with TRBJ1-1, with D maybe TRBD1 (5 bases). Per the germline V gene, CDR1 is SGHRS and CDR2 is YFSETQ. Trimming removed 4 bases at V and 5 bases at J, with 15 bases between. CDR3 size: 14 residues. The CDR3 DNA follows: TGCGCCAGCAGCCCCGGGGACGCCCGGACTGAAGCTTTCTTT. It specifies CASSPGDARTEAFF.

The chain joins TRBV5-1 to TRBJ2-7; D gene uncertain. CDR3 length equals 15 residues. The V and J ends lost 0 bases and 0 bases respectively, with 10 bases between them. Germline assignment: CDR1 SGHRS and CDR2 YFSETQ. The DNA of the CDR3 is TGCGCCAGCAGCTTGGTCCCCGACCGCTCCTACGAGCAGTACTTC. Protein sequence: CASSLVPDRSYEQYF.

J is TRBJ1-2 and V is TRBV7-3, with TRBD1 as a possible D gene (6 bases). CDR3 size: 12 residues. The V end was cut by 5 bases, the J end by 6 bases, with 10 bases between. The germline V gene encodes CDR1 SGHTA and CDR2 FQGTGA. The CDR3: CASSEGQNGYTF. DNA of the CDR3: TGTGCCAGCAGCGAAGGACAGAATGGCTACACCTTC. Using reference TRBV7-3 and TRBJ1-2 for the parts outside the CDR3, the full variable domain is GAGVSQTPSNKVTEKGKYVELRCDPISGHTALYWYRQSLGQGPEFLIYFQGTGAADDSGLPNDRFFAVRPEGSVSTLKIQRTERGDSAVYLCASSEGQNGYTFGSGTRLTVV.

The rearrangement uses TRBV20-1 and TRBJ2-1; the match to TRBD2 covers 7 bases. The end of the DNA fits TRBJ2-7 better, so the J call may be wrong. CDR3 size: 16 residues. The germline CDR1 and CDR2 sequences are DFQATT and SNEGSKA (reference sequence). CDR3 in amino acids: CSARDPASGPYNEQYV. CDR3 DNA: TGCAGTGCTAGAGATCCGGCTAGCGGTCCCTACAATGAGCAGTACGTC.

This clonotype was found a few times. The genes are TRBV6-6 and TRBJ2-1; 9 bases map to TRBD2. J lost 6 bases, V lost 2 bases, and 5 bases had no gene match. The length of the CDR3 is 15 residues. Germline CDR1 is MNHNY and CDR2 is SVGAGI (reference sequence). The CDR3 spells CASSYVAGGRNEQFF. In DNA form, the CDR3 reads TGTGCCAGCAGTTACGTTGCGGGAGGGCGCAATGAGCAGTTCTTC.

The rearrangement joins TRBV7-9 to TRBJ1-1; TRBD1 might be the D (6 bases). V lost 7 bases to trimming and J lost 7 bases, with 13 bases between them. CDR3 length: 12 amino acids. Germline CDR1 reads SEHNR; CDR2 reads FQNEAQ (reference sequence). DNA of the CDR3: TGTGCCAGCATCTATACAGGGTTTGAAGCTTTCTTT. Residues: CASIYTGFEAFF.

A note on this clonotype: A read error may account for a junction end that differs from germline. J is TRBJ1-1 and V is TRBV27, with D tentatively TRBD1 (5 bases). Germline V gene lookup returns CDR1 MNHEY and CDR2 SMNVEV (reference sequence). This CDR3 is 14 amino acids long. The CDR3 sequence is CASTHAPGNTEAFF. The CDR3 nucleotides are TGTGCCAGCACCCACGCTCCAGGGAACACTGAGGCTTTCTTT.

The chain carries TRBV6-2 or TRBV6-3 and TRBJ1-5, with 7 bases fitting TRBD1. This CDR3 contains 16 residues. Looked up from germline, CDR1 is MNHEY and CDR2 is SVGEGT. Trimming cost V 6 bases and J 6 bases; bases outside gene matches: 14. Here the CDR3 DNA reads TGTGCCAGCAGGCGACCCGGACAGGCCGGGGGTCAGCCCCAGCATTTT. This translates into CASRRPGQAGGQPQHF.

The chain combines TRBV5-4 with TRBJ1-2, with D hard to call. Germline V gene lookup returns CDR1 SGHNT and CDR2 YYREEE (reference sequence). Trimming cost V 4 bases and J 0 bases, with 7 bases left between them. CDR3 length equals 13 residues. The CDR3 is CASSMEANYGYTF. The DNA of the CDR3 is TGTGCCAGCAGCATGGAAGCTAACTATGGCTACACCTTC.

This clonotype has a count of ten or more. The CDR3 protein is CASSPLGWEPDEQYF. The DNA for the CDR3 is TGTGCCAGCAGCCCCTTAGGTTGGGAGCCCGACGAGCAGTACTTC. The chain uses TRBV7-6 and TRBJ2-7; D possibly corresponds to TRBD2 (5 bases). The V end was cut by 5 bases, the J end by 5 bases, with 19 bases between. This CDR3 contains 15 residues. The germline V gene encodes CDR1 SGHVS and CDR2 FNYEAQ.

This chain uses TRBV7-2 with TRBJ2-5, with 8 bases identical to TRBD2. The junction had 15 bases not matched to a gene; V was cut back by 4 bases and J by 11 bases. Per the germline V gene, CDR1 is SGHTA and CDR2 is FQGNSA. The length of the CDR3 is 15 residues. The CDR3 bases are TGTGCCAGCAGCTCGTCGGGACTAGGGTCGAGGGAGCAGTACTTC. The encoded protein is CASSSSGLGSREQYF.

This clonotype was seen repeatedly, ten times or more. The CDR3 protein is CAIAQGAPSGANVLTF. The CDR3 DNA follows: TGTGCCATCGCTCAGGGGGCTCCCTCTGGGGCCAACGTCCTGACTTTC. The rearrangement joins TRBV10-3 to TRBJ2-6; 8 bases line up with TRBD1. The germline V gene encodes CDR1 ENHRY and CDR2 SYGVKD. With V trimmed by 8 bases and J by 0 bases, 6 bases remained unmatched. The CDR3 length is 16 residues.

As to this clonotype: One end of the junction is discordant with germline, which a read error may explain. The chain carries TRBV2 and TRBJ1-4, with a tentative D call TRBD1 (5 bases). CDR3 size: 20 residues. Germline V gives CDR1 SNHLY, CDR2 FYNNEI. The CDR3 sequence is CASRGTNTRDAERRGEKRFF. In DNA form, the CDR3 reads TGTGCCAGCAGAGGAACTAACACCCGGGACGCCGAACGGAGGGGTGAAAAACGGTTTTTT.

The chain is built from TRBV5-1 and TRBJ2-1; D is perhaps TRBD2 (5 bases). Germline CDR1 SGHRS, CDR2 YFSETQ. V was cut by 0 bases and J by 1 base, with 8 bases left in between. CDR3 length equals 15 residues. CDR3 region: CASSLDPGSYNEQFF. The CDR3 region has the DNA TGCGCCAGCAGCTTGGATCCGGGGTCCTACAATGAGCAGTTCTTC.

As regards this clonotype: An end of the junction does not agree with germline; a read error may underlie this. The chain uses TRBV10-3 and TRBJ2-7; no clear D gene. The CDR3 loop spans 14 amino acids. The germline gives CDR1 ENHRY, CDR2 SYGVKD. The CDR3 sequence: CATSEKRVRYEQYF. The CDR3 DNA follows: TGTGCCACCAGTGAAAAGAGAGTGCGGTACGAGCAGTACTTC.